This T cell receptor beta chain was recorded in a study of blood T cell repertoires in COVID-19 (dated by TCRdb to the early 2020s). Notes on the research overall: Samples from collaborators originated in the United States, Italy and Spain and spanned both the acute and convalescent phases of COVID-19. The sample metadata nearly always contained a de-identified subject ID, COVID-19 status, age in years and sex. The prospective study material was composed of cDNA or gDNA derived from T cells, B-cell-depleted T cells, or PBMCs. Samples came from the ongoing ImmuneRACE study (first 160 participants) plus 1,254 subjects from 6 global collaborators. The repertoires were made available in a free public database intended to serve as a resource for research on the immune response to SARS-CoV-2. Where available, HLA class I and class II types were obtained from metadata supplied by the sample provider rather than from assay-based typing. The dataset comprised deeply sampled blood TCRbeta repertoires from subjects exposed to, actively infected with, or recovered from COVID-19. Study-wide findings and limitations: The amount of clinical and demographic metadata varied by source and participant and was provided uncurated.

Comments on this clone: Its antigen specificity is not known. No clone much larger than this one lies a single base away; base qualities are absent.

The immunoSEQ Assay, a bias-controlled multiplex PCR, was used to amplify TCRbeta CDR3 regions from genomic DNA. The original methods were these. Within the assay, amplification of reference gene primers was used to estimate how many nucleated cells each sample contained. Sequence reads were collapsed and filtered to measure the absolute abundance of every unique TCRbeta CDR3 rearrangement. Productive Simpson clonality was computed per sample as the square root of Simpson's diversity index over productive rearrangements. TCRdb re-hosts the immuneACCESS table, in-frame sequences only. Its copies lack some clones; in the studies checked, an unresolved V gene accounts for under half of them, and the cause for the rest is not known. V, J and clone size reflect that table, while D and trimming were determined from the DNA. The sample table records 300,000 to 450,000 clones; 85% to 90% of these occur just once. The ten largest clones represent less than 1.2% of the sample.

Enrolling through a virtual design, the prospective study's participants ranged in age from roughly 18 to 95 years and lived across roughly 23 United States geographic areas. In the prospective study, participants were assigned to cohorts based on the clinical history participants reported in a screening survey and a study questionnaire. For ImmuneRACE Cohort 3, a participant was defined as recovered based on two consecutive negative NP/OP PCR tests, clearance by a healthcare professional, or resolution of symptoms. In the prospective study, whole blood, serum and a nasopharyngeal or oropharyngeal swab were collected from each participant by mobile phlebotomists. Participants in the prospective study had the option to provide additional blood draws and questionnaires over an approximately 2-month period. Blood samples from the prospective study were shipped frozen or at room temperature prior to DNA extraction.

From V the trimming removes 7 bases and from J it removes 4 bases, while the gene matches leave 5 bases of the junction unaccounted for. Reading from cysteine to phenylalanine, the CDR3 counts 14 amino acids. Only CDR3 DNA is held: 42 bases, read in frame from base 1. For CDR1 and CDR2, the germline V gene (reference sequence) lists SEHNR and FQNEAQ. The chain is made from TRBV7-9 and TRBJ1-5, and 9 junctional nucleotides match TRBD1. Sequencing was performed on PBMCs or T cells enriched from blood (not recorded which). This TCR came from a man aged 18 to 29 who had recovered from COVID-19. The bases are TGTGCCAGCACCCGTGGGACAGGGAATCAGCCCCAGCATTTT. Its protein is CASTRGTGNQPQHF.